Listed here are 27 T cell receptor beta chains from one sample, sequenced in a study of neoadjuvant nivolumab and ipilimumab in lung cancer (dated by TCRdb to about 2020). Sample time point, as interpreted from the label and publication: pretherapy, before neoadjuvant immune checkpoint inhibitors. Library construction relied on the immunoSEQ multiplex PCR assay. Held by TCRdb, this immuneACCESS table contains in-frame sequences only and omits some clones. Under half of the omission traces to an unresolved V gene where checked; the cause of the rest is unknown. The sample includes 26,000 or so clones, with 65% to 85% observed a single time. Around 6.1% of the sample comes from the top ten. The source material was peripheral blood, sampled before neoadjuvant nivolumab, alone or with ipilimumab. The receptor source for this set is an adult with non-small cell lung cancer.

The chain carries TRBV5-1 and TRBJ2-5; a possible D gene is TRBD1 (6 bases). V was trimmed by 4 bases and J by 5 bases, leaving 18 bases between them. Germline assignment: CDR1 SGHRS and CDR2 YFSETQ. The CDR3 has 15 residues. Written as DNA, the CDR3 is TGCGCCAGCAGCCCATTGGACAGCCAGGTGGAGACCCAGTACTTC. It yields the protein CASSPLDSQVETQYF.

The DNA for the CDR3 is TGTGCCAGCAGCCCCTCCAAGACAGGCGTCTATGGCTACACCTTC. This encodes CASSPSKTGVYGYTF. The chain combines TRBV7-9 with TRBJ1-2; D perhaps matches TRBD1 (6 bases). The CDR3 loop spans 15 amino acids. Between the trimmed V and J ends, which lost 5 bases and 4 bases, there was a span of 17 bases. Germline CDR1 reads SEHNR; CDR2 reads FQNEAQ (reference sequence). The full variable domain, in which reference TRBV7-9 and TRBJ1-2 provide the parts outside the CDR3, is DTGVSQNPRHKITKRGQNVTFRCDPISEHNRLYWYRQTLGQGPEFLTYFQNEAQLEKSRLLSDRFSAERPKGSFSTLEIQRTEQGDSAMYLCASSPSKTGVYGYTFGSGTRLTVV.

This chain connects TRBV5-1 to TRBJ1-5; possibly TRBD1 for D (5 bases). The CDR3 is 14 residues long. The germline gives CDR1 SGHRS, CDR2 YFSETQ. V lost 0 bases and J lost 6, with 10 bases in between. This CDR3 reads CASSLVPGPQPQHF. The CDR3 coding sequence is TGCGCCAGCAGCTTGGTCCCAGGGCCTCAGCCCCAGCATTTT. Combining the CDR3 with reference TRBV5-1 and TRBJ1-5 gives the whole variable domain KAGVTQTPRYLIKTRGQQVTLSCSPISGHRSVSWYQQTPGQGLQFLFEYFSETQRNKGNFPGRFSGRQFSNSRSEMNVSTLELGDSALYLCASSLVPGPQPQHFGDGTRLSIL.

This clone was seen just once. V gene TRBV6-1 combines with J gene TRBJ1-2; the D is unclear. V lost 8 bases to trimming and J lost 6 bases, with 13 bases between them. The CDR3 has 12 residues. Germline CDR1 MNHNS, CDR2 SASEGT. The CDR3 DNA reads as TGTGCCAGCCATATGGGATTCGATGGCTACACCTTC. This encodes CASHMGFDGYTF.

V and J are TRBV5-6 and TRBJ2-1; the D call may be TRBD1 or TRBD2 (5 bases each). CDR1 SGHDT and CDR2 YYEEEE come from the germline V gene. The CDR3 loop spans 15 amino acids. Trimming stripped 3 bases from V and 7 bases from J, with 17 bases between. The DNA of the CDR3 is TGTGCCAGCAGCTGGCGAGGGGCCTTGGTTAATGAGCAGTTCTTC. Translating gives CASSWRGALVNEQFF.

This clone was found once. In nucleotides, the CDR3 is TGTGCCAGCAGCACCCCGGGACAGGGGGCCCACGAGCAGTACTTC. This encodes CASSTPGQGAHEQYF. The chain carries TRBV21-1 and TRBJ2-7; TRBD1, as called in the table, went unchecked against the DNA. TRBV21-1 is designated a pseudogene. The CDR3 contains 15 residues.

Only one count was recorded for this clone. The chain employs TRBV27 and TRBJ1-2, with a possible D match to TRBD1 (5 bases). Germline V gives CDR1 MNHEY, CDR2 SMNVEV (reference sequence). V dropped 6 bases and J dropped 6 bases, with 20 bases sitting between them. CDR3 length equals 15 residues. The CDR3 DNA follows: TGTGCCAGCAGACGGGTGACAGCGGGGGGGGATGGCTACACCTTC. It specifies CASRRVTAGGDGYTF.

The V call is TRBV25-1, the J call TRBJ1-2; 11 bases agree with TRBD1. Germline V gene data show CDR1 as MGHDK and CDR2 as SYGVNS. The trim removed 6 bases at V and 3 bases at J, leaving 15 bases unmatched. The CDR3 runs 18 residues. The CDR3 DNA sequence: TGTGCCAGCAGACCCTCCGGGACAGGGGGTCCTAGCTACTATGGCTACACCTTC. Protein: CASRPSGTGGPSYYGYTF.

This rearrangement joins TRBV29-1 to TRBJ2-2; 8 bases map to TRBD1. Germline CDR1 and CDR2: SQVTM and ANQGSEA. V was clipped by 7 bases and J by 1 base; unmatched bases: 5. This CDR3 comprises 14 residues. CDR3 nucleotide sequence: TGCAGCGCCGAGGGGACAGGGAACACCGGGGAGCTGTTTTTT. As protein: CSAEGTGNTGELFF.

This clone showed up just a few times. The V call is TRBV11-1, the J call TRBJ2-1; D unresolved. This CDR3 contains 13 residues. The ends were cut back, 5 bases at V and 8 bases at J, with 13 bases in the middle. The V gene's germline CDR1 is SGHAT and CDR2 FQDESV (reference sequence). This CDR3 is CASSPSDAHEQFF. In nucleotides, the CDR3 is TGTGCCAGCAGCCCGTCGGATGCTCATGAGCAGTTCTTC.

V is TRBV9 and J is TRBJ2-2; D possibly uses TRBD1 or TRBD2 (5 bases each). CDR1 and CDR2 from the germline V gene are SGDLS and YYNGEE. Trimming stripped 2 bases from V and 5 bases from J, with 16 bases between. CDR3 length equals 16 residues. The CDR3 here is CASSVRGEGRTGELFF. The CDR3 DNA sequence: TGTGCCAGCAGCGTCAGAGGGGAAGGCAGGACCGGGGAGCTGTTTTTT.

CDR3 amino acids: CASSPQETQYF. CDR3 bases: TGTGCCAGCAGCCCGCAAGAGACCCAGTACTTC. The rearrangement joins TRBV7-2 to TRBJ2-5; D not resolved. Germline V lookup: CDR1 SGHTA, CDR2 FQGNSA. The CDR3 runs 11 residues. Between the trimmed V and J ends, which lost 5 bases and 2 bases, there was a span of 3 bases.

The chain recombines TRBV5-1 with TRBJ1-4, with 7 nucleotides matching TRBD1. Germline V gene lookup returns CDR1 SGHRS and CDR2 YFSETQ. The CDR3 contains 14 residues. Trimming cost V 2 bases and J 5 bases; bases outside gene matches: 3. CDR3 DNA sequence: TGCGCCAGCAGCTTCGGGACAGCGAATGAAAAACTGTTTTTT. It translates to CASSFGTANEKLFF.

The J gene is TRBJ2-5, the V gene TRBV5-1, with D unclear. This CDR3 has 13 amino acids. Germline V gene lookup returns CDR1 SGHRS and CDR2 YFSETQ. The germline V and J ends were trimmed by 2 bases and 5 bases, with 10 bases remaining between them. The CDR3 sequence is CASSFKGTETQYF. The DNA of the CDR3 is TGCGCCAGCAGCTTTAAGGGAACCGAGACCCAGTACTTC.

CDR3 nucleotide sequence: TGCGCCAGCAGTATCTCCCTGGTTGACAGGGTTGCAACTAATGAAAAACTGTTTTTT. Its translation: CASSISLVDRVATNEKLFF. The chain has TRBV10-1 and TRBJ1-4, with 7 bases identical to TRBD1. Losses at the gene ends were 5 bases for V and 0 bases for J; bases not matched to a gene: 15. CDR3 length: 19 amino acids. Per the germline V gene, CDR1 is WNHNN and CDR2 is SYGVQD (reference sequence).

On this clone itself: The junction departs from germline at one end; a sequencing error may be responsible. This CDR3 is CASREGERAGNTIYF. CDR3 in DNA: TGTGCCAGCAGGGAAGGGGAAAGAGCTGGAAACACCATATATTTT. The chain is built from TRBV2 and TRBJ1-3; maybe TRBD1 (5 bases). CDR1 is SNHLY and CDR2 is FYNNEI in the germline V gene. The CDR3 has 15 residues.

The rearrangement joins TRBV2 to TRBJ2-7, with D possibly being TRBD1 (6 bases). The ends were cut back, 6 bases at V and 3 bases at J, with 15 bases in the middle. The germline V gene encodes CDR1 SNHLY and CDR2 FYNNEI. There are 14 residues in the CDR3. CDR3 in amino acids: CASRGGTTYYEQYF. CDR3 in DNA: TGTGCCAGCAGAGGGGGTACAACATACTACGAGCAGTACTTC.

The chain links TRBV4-3 to TRBJ2-2; D remains unclear. The CDR3 runs 15 residues. Between the trimmed V and J ends, which lost 0 bases and 3 bases, there was a span of 8 bases. In germline, CDR1 is LGHNA, CDR2 YSLEER. The CDR3 region has the DNA TGCGCCAGCAGCCAAGAGGTCCACCACACCGGGGAGCTGTTTTTT. Amino acids: CASSQEVHHTGELFF.

The V and J genes are TRBV5-1 and TRBJ2-1, with D maybe TRBD2 (5 bases). Between the trimmed V and J ends, which lost 3 bases and 0 bases, there was a span of 16 bases. Germline assignment: CDR1 SGHRS and CDR2 YFSETQ. This CDR3 is 17 amino acids long. CDR3 amino acids: CASSSIPGKNSYNEQFF. The CDR3 DNA sequence: TGCGCCAGCAGCTCTATTCCGGGAAAAAACTCCTACAATGAGCAGTTCTTC.

The chain carries TRBV18 and TRBJ2-3; no clear D. There are 14 residues in the CDR3. V was trimmed by 0 bases and J by 2 bases, leaving 6 bases between them. Germline values: CDR1 KGHSH, CDR2 LQKENI. CDR3 bases: TGTGCCAGCTCACCACCGTGGTCCACAGATACGCAGTATTTT. The encoded protein is CASSPPWSTDTQYF.

This clone was seen more than once but under ten times. The chain employs TRBV19 and TRBJ1-1, with no clear D. CDR1 and CDR2 from the germline V gene are LNHDA and SQIVND (reference sequence). V lost 4 bases and J lost 5, with 11 bases in between. The CDR3 is 13 amino acids. CDR3 residues: CASSTTSETEAFF. The CDR3 DNA sequence: TGTGCCAGTAGTACCACTTCGGAGACTGAAGCTTTCTTT.

The chain combines TRBV7-3 with TRBJ2-1, with 14 nucleotides matching TRBD2. Germline V CDR1 and CDR2: SGHTA, FQGTGA. The length of the CDR3 is 17 residues. V gave up 5 bases and J gave up 3 bases; unmatched junction bases: 6. This CDR3 reads CASSVGTSGGYYNEQFF. CDR3 sequence (DNA): TGTGCCAGCAGCGTAGGGACTAGCGGGGGTTACTACAATGAGCAGTTCTTC.

The J gene is TRBJ1-5, the V gene TRBV5-1; D is ambiguous. CDR1 is SGHRS and CDR2 is YFSETQ in the germline V gene. The germline V and J ends were trimmed by 0 bases and 7 bases, with 11 bases remaining between them. The CDR3 consists of 14 residues. The CDR3 loop reads CASSLASGGQPQHF. CDR3 in DNA: TGCGCCAGCAGCTTGGCGTCCGGCGGGCAGCCCCAGCATTTT.

The rearrangement uses TRBV5-1 and TRBJ2-3, with D perhaps TRBD2 (6 bases). The ends were cut back, 2 bases at V and 9 bases at J, with 10 bases in the middle. Germline V gene lookup returns CDR1 SGHRS and CDR2 YFSETQ. The CDR3 loop spans 12 amino acids. The CDR3 reads CASSFLGGTQYF. In nucleotides, the CDR3 is TGCGCCAGCAGCTTTCTTGGAGGGACGCAGTATTTT.

A few counts support this clone. The J gene is TRBJ1-4, the V gene TRBV2; maybe TRBD1 (5 bases). CDR3 length: 17 residues. CDR1 SNHLY and CDR2 FYNNEI come from the germline V gene. The V end was cut by 6 bases, the J end by 4 bases, with 21 bases between. CDR3 region: CASSGGSNRQFNEKLFF. CDR3 nucleotides: TGTGCCAGCAGCGGGGGGAGTAATCGACAGTTTAATGAAAAACTGTTTTTT.

The chain couples TRBV7-2 to TRBJ1-1; no clear D gene. CDR1 is SGHTA, CDR2 FQGNSA, per germline. V dropped 0 bases and J dropped 1 base, with 3 bases sitting between them. CDR3 length equals 13 residues. The DNA for the CDR3 is TGTGCCAGCAGCTTAGCACGGAACACTGAAGCTTTCTTT. It specifies CASSLARNTEAFF.

The chain joins TRBV7-3 to TRBJ1-1; 7 bases line up with TRBD1. J gave up 1 base and V 5 bases, and 7 bases lay outside the gene matches. Germline CDR1 SGHTA, CDR2 FQGTGA. The CDR3 totals 15 residues. The CDR3 here is CASSPGGTKNTEAFF. DNA for the CDR3: TGTGCCAGCAGCCCAGGGGGGACTAAGAACACTGAAGCTTTCTTT.